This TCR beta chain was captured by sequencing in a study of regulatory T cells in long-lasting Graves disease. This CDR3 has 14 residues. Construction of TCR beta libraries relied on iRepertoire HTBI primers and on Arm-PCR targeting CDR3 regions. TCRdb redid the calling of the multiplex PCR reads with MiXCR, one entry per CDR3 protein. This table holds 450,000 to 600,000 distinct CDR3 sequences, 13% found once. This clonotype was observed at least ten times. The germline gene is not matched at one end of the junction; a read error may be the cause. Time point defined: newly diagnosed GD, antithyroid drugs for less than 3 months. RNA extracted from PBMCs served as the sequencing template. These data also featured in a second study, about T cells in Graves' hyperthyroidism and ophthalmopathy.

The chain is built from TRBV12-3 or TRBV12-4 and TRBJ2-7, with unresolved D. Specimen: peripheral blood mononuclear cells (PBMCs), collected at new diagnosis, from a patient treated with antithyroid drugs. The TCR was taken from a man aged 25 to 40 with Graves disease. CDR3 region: CASRLSGLSSEQYF. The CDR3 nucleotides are TGTGCCAGCAGACTATCTGGGTTATCCTCCGAGCAGTACTTC.